Listed below are T cell receptor beta chains from one sample, sequenced in a study of beta chain features in type 1 diabetes. Only in-frame clones appear in the TCRdb table, and some are missing; sequencing was by immunoSEQ multiplex PCR. Of some 160,000 clones listed, just over 9% are singletons. The sequencing input was central memory CD4+ T cells from blood. The receptors were sampled from a woman between 18 and 30 years old in good health. Each CDR3 is given with its conserved first and last residue. A D gene is named only where the DNA matches it firmly. Part of the rows lack a size; the others show once, few, many or a class for expanded clones.

>TRBJ1-1|TRBV7-9|NA|NA
CASSLGAVNTEAFF
TGTGCCAGCAGCTTGGGGGCGGTGAACACTGAAGCTTTCTTT
>TRBJ1-3|TRBV19|few|NA
CASSMFGGTIYF
TGTGCCAGTAGTATGTTCGGCGGCACCATATATTTT
>TRBJ2-2|TRBV5-1|few|NA
CASSPPNTNTGELFF
TGCGCCAGCAGCCCACCAAACACGAACACCGGGGAGCTGTTTTTT
>TRBJ1-1|TRBV4-3|NA|NA
CASSQDSQGRSEAFF
TGCGCCAGCAGCCAAGACTCACAGGGAAGGAGTGAAGCTTTCTTT
>TRBJ2-1|TRBV6-1|NA|TRBD1
CASSYIGQGEFF
TGTGCCAGCAGTTATATCGGACAGGGGGAGTTCTTC
>TRBJ1-1|TRBV7-2|few|NA
CASSSGMTNTEAFF
TGTGCCAGCAGTTCGGGGATGACGAACACTGAAGCTTTCTTT
>TRBJ1-1|TRBV19|few|NA
CASSIEFNTEAFF
TGTGCCAGTAGTATTGAGTTTAACACTGAAGCTTTCTTT
>TRBJ2-1|TRBV10-3|few|NA
CAISGRGSDNEQFF
TGTGCCATCAGTGGACGAGGGTCCGACAATGAGCAGTTCTTC
>TRBJ2-7|TRBV11-3|NA|TRBD2
CASSPRAGEEQYF
TGTGCCAGCAGCCCTCGGGCGGGGGAGGAGCAGTACTTC
>TRBJ2-3|TRBV7-9|NA|TRBD2
CASSWGRRGGARGTDTQYF
TGTGCCAGCAGCTGGGGTCGTCGCGGGGGGGCCCGTGGCACAGATACGCAGTATTTT
>TRBJ1-2|TRBV6-1|few|NA
CASRLTQGHNYGYTF
TGTGCCAGCAGATTGACTCAGGGACACAACTATGGCTACACCTTC
>TRBJ1-2|TRBV5-6|few|TRBD1
CASSSDRGRRYGYTF
TGTGCCAGCAGCTCGGACAGGGGAAGACGGTATGGCTACACCTTC
>TRBJ1-5|TRBV6-5|few|TRBD1
CASSATGGGQPQHF
TGTGCCAGCAGTGCCACAGGGGGTGGCCAGCCCCAGCATTTT
>TRBJ2-7|TRBV27|few|TRBD2
CASSGGLATYEQYF
TGTGCCAGCAGCGGAGGACTAGCGACCTACGAGCAGTACTTC
>TRBJ2-7|TRBV6-6|NA|NA
CASSYSSGRSYEQYF
TGTGCCAGCAGTTACTCGAGCGGTAGGTCCTACGAGCAGTACTTC
>TRBJ1-5|TRBV25-1|NA|NA
CASNQGSQPQHF
TGTGCCAGTAACCAGGGATCTCAGCCCCAGCATTTT
>TRBJ2-6|TRBV30|NA|NA
CAWKTSGANVLTF
TGTGCCTGGAAAACTTCTGGGGCCAACGTCCTGACTTTC
>TRBJ2-1|TRBV2|NA|TRBD2
CASSPQLAGVREQFF
TGTGCCAGCAGTCCTCAACTAGCGGGAGTTCGTGAGCAGTTCTTC
>TRBJ2-2|TRBV9|NA|NA
CASSVVAGTTNTGELFF
TGTGCCAGCAGCGTAGTAGCCGGGACAACGAACACCGGGGAGCTGTTTTTT
>TRBJ2-1|TRBV2|NA|TRBD2
CASRLMTSGSAHEQFF
TGTGCCAGCAGATTAATGACTAGCGGGAGCGCCCATGAGCAGTTCTTC
>TRBJ1-5|TRBV30|few|NA
CAWRETRRGNQPQHF
TGTGCCTGGAGAGAGACCCGGCGGGGCAATCAGCCCCAGCATTTT
>TRBJ1-5|TRBV7-2|many|TRBD1
CASSLDRTFGPQHF
TGTGCCAGCAGCCTGGACAGGACATTTGGGCCCCAGCATTTT
>TRBJ1-5|TRBV30|few|NA
CAWSVIAANQPQHF
TGTGCCTGGAGTGTTATAGCTGCGAATCAGCCCCAGCATTTT
>TRBJ2-7|TRBV4-1|few|TRBD1
CATVSRTGSYEQYF
TGCGCCACTGTTAGTCGGACAGGATCCTACGAGCAGTACTTC
>TRBJ1-1|TRBV5-4|NA|TRBD1
CASTPGGGNTEAFF
TGTGCCAGCACCCCAGGGGGCGGGAACACTGAAGCTTTCTTT
>TRBJ2-7|TRBV7-2|NA|NA
CASSFQGMGEQYF
TGTGCCAGCAGCTTCCAGGGGATGGGCGAGCAGTACTTC
>TRBJ1-1|TRBV6-1|few|TRBD1
CASFRGRGEAFF
TGTGCCAGCTTCAGGGGGCGAGGTGAAGCTTTCTTT
>TRBJ1-1|TRBV5-6|NA|NA
CASSGDARTEAFF
TGTGCCAGCAGCGGAGACGCGCGGACTGAAGCTTTCTTT
>TRBJ2-1|TRBV11-3|few|NA
CASSLDRASAYNEQFF
TGTGCCAGCAGCTTAGATCGGGCTAGCGCCTACAATGAGCAGTTCTTC
>TRBJ1-4|TRBV7-2|NA|TRBD1
CASSSSPGTAHEKLFF
TGTGCCAGCAGCTCGTCCCCCGGGACAGCACATGAAAAACTGTTTTTT
>TRBJ2-6|TRBV7-7|NA|NA
CASSLTSDPGNVLTF
TGTGCTAGCAGCTTAACGTCAGACCCGGGAAACGTCCTGACTTTC
>TRBJ2-3|TRBV5-1|few|TRBD2
CASSSRAGGPDTQYF
TGCGCCAGCAGCTCCCGAGCGGGGGGGCCAGATACGCAGTATTTT
>TRBJ1-1|TRBV6-1|NA|NA
CASRPDRRNTEAFF
TGTGCCAGCAGACCCGACAGGAGGAACACTGAAGCTTTCTTT
>TRBJ2-5|TRBV7-3|few|NA
CASSLMGGGSRTQYF
TGTGCCAGCAGCTTAATGGGGGGAGGCTCAAGGACCCAGTACTTC
>TRBJ2-1|TRBV2|few|TRBD1
CASSVQGTDEQFF
TGTGCCAGCAGTGTTCAGGGGACAGATGAGCAGTTCTTC
>TRBJ1-1|TRBV5-1|few|NA
CASSLVSEGTEAFF
TGCGCCAGCAGCTTGGTATCGGAGGGCACTGAAGCTTTCTTT
>TRBJ2-5|TRBV14|few|NA
CASSQEGRGGAQYF
TGTGCCAGCAGCCAAGAAGGAAGGGGTGGGGCCCAGTACTTC
>TRBJ2-1|TRBV2|NA|TRBD2
CASRGTSGYNEQFF
TGTGCCAGCAGAGGGACTAGCGGTTACAATGAGCAGTTCTTC
>TRBJ2-7|TRBV2|NA|NA
CASVGEYEQYF
TGTGCCAGCGTTGGGGAGTACGAGCAGTACTTC
>TRBJ1-5|TRBV2|NA|TRBD1
CASKTGAYQPQHF
TGTGCCAGCAAGACAGGGGCCTATCAGCCCCAGCATTTT
>TRBJ2-5|TRBV7-9|many|NA
CASSFSTAQETQYF
TGTGCCAGCAGCTTTTCCACAGCACAAGAGACCCAGTACTTC
>TRBJ2-7|TRBV4-1|NA|NA
CASSQVWAERYEQYF
TGCGCCAGCAGCCAAGTATGGGCAGAAAGATACGAGCAGTACTTC
>TRBJ2-1|TRBV4-2|NA|TRBD2
CASSPAGGEGRTSGVYEQFF
TGTGCCAGCAGCCCGGCGGGAGGGGAGGGAAGGACTAGCGGGGTGTATGAGCAGTTCTTC
>TRBJ2-7|TRBV29-1|NA|NA
CSVVTGSYEQYF
TGCAGCGTCGTGACGGGATCCTACGAGCAGTACTTC
>TRBJ1-1|TRBV10-3|few|TRBD1
CATGGRVDTEAFF
TGTGCCACAGGGGGCAGGGTGGACACTGAAGCTTTCTTT
>TRBJ2-2|TRBV7-2|few|NA
CASSLAPQGSTGELFF
TGTGCCAGCAGCTTAGCGCCACAGGGAAGCACCGGGGAGCTGTTTTTT
>TRBJ1-3|TRBV7-2|NA|TRBD1
CASSLDRVGNTIYF
TGTGCCAGCAGCCTGGACAGGGTCGGAAACACCATATATTTT
>TRBJ2-5|TRBV2|few|TRBD2
CASSDPSGREETQYF
TGTGCCAGCAGTGATCCTAGCGGGAGGGAAGAGACCCAGTACTTC
>TRBJ2-1|TRBV9|few|NA
CATPGYSKFF
TGTGCCACCCCGGGGTATTCCAAGTTCTTC
>TRBJ1-2|TRBV5-1|NA|TRBD1
CASSFQGAQYGYTF
TGCGCCAGCAGCTTTCAGGGGGCACAATATGGCTACACCTTC